These 26 T cell receptor beta chains were all obtained from the same sample, sequenced in a study of blood T cell repertoires in COVID-19. Sequencing was performed with immunoSEQ multiplex PCR; in TCRdb, only in-frame clones are kept and a portion is missing. The data contain roughly 90,000 clones, roughly nine tenths of them singletons. The sample consisted of peripheral blood. These receptors all stem from a man in his forties or fifties with COVID-19, enrolled during active disease.

The chain joins TRBV4-2 to TRBJ2-5; D not resolved. The CDR3 consists of 14 residues. The V gene lost 0 bases and the J gene lost 5 bases, with 10 bases spanning the gap. Germline CDR1 LGHNA, CDR2 YNFKEQ. CDR3 bases: TGTGCCAGCAGCCAAGATCGGCTAGTGGAGACCCAGTACTTC. Residues: CASSQDRLVETQYF.

This sequence joins TRBV14 and TRBJ1-6; D unclear. Per germline, CDR1 SGHDN and CDR2 FVKESK. CDR3 length: 15 residues. Trimming pared 4 bases from V and 0 bases from J, leaving 7 bases between. CDR3 in DNA: TGTGCCAGCAGCCGGCAAAGCTCCTATAATTCACCCCTCCACTTT. It specifies CASSRQSSYNSPLHF.

The rearrangement joins TRBV27 to TRBJ1-5; no firm D call. Germline values: CDR1 MNHEY, CDR2 SMNVEV (reference sequence). The CDR3 is 13 amino acids. The V end lost 2 bases, the J end lost 4 bases, and 6 bases lay between the germline ends. The CDR3 sequence: CASSLRENQPQHF. The CDR3 nucleotides are TGTGCCAGCAGTTTACGGGAAAATCAGCCCCAGCATTTT.

The chain has TRBV27 and TRBJ1-1; no firm D call. The V and J ends lost 3 bases and 1 base respectively, with 3 bases between them. Germline V gene data show CDR1 as MNHEY and CDR2 as SMNVEV (reference sequence). This CDR3 is 12 amino acids long. CDR3 in amino acids: CASSFGNTEAFF. CDR3 bases: TGTGCCAGCAGTTTCGGGAACACTGAAGCTTTCTTT.

The chain couples TRBV7-6 to TRBJ2-4, with 8 bases lining up with TRBD1. Germline trimming cut 5 bases from V and 0 bases from J; bases unmatched to any gene: 3. CDR3 length equals 15 residues. Germline CDR1 reads SGHVS; CDR2 reads FNYEAQ. The CDR3 is CASSPDRAAKNIQYF. As DNA, the CDR3 is TGTGCCAGCAGCCCGGACAGGGCAGCCAAAAACATTCAGTACTTC.

The J gene is TRBJ1-3, the V gene TRBV27; 7 bases are a match to TRBD1. Trimming cost V 4 bases and J 0 bases; bases outside gene matches: 3. The CDR3 sequence is 15 residues long. Germline V lookup: CDR1 MNHEY, CDR2 SMNVEV (reference sequence). CDR3 loop: CASSSTGYSGNTIYF. The CDR3 DNA is TGTGCCAGCAGTTCGACAGGGTACTCTGGAAACACCATATATTTT.

The rearrangement uses TRBV6-2 or TRBV6-3 and TRBJ1-5; TRBD1 is a possible D gene (5 bases). V was clipped by 6 bases and J by 7 bases, with 19 bases between them. There are 15 residues in the CDR3. The germline CDR1 and CDR2 sequences are MNHEY and SVGEGT. CDR3 bases: TGTGCCAGCAGCTTCAGGGCTGCGGGGAGACAGCCCCAGCATTTT. It yields the protein CASSFRAAGRQPQHF.

V is TRBV28 and J is TRBJ1-5; tentative D call: TRBD1 (5 bases). Germline lookup yields CDR1 MDHEN and CDR2 SYDVKM. The CDR3 sequence is 14 residues long. V was shortened by 2 bases and J by 5 bases, with 10 bases between the two germline ends. The CDR3 loop reads CASSLAGLDQPQHF. For the CDR3, the DNA is TGTGCCAGCAGTTTAGCAGGGCTGGATCAGCCCCAGCATTTT.

This sequence joins TRBV3-1 (or the pseudogene TRBV3-2) and TRBJ1-1; possible D gene TRBD1, 6 bases. The V end was cut by 7 bases, the J end by 5 bases, with 14 bases between. Germline CDR1 and CDR2: LGHDT and YNNKEL (reference sequence). This CDR3 spans 13 amino acids. CDR3 sequence: CASNTGQGTEAFF. As DNA, the CDR3 is TGTGCCAGCAACACAGGGCAAGGGACTGAAGCTTTCTTT.

The chain has TRBV6-1 and TRBJ2-1; D perhaps matches TRBD1 (6 bases). From germline, CDR1 is MNHNS and CDR2 SASEGT. Trimming removed 1 base from V and 2 bases from J, with 9 bases in between. The CDR3 runs to 15 residues. The CDR3 sequence is CASSEGDTAYNEQFF. CDR3 DNA sequence: TGTGCCAGCAGTGAAGGGGACACAGCCTACAATGAGCAGTTCTTC.

Remarks on this clone: The sample contains more than one DNA sequence encoding this CDR3. The genes are TRBV5-1 and TRBJ1-6; tentatively, D is TRBD1 (5 bases). The germline V gene encodes CDR1 SGHRS and CDR2 YFSETQ. This CDR3 contains 14 residues. Trimming removed 0 bases at V and 7 bases at J, with 8 bases between. The CDR3 nucleotides are TGCGCCAGCAGCTTGGGGCAGGGCAATTCACCCCTCCACTTT. Its protein product is CASSLGQGNSPLHF.

V and J are TRBV30 and TRBJ2-1; D perhaps matches TRBD1 (6 bases). V lost 5 bases to trimming and J lost 2 bases, with 13 bases between them. From germline, CDR1 is GTSNPN and CDR2 SVGIG (reference sequence). The CDR3 loop spans 14 amino acids. The CDR3 nucleotides are TGTGCCTGGGCCACAGGGAACCCCTACAATGAGCAGTTCTTC. It translates to CAWATGNPYNEQFF.

V usage is TRBV15 and J usage is TRBJ2-7; 9 bases are shared with TRBD1. From germline, CDR1 is LNHNV and CDR2 YYDKDF (reference sequence). V gave up 4 bases and J gave up 7 bases; unmatched junction bases: 11. This CDR3 is built from 15 residues. The CDR3 here is CATSTGTGRPREQYF. The CDR3 DNA reads as TGTGCCACCAGCACGGGGACAGGGAGGCCTAGGGAGCAGTACTTC.

The genes are TRBV7-8 and TRBJ1-2; D gene unclear. Trimming removed 5 bases from V and 2 bases from J, with 9 bases in between. The CDR3 extends over 13 amino acids. The germline V gene encodes CDR1 SGHVS and CDR2 FQNEAQ. This CDR3 reads CASSSRPNYGYTF. The CDR3 DNA reads TGTGCCAGCAGCAGCAGGCCAAACTATGGCTACACCTTC.

The chain employs TRBV27 and TRBJ2-6; D is unclear. The CDR3 has 15 amino acids. Germline V gene data show CDR1 as MNHEY and CDR2 as SMNVEV (reference sequence). The V end lost 2 bases, the J end lost 0 bases, and 5 bases lay between the germline ends. The CDR3 protein is CASSLGASGANVLTF. The DNA for the CDR3 is TGTGCCAGCAGTTTAGGAGCCTCTGGGGCCAACGTCCTGACTTTC. Using reference TRBV27 and TRBJ2-6 for the parts outside the CDR3, the full variable domain is EAQVTQNPRYLITVTGKKLTVTCSQNMNHEYMSWYRQDPGLGLRQIYYSMNVEVTDKGDVPEGYKVSRKEKRNFPLILESPSPNQTSLYFCASSLGASGANVLTFGAGSRLTVL.

The rearrangement uses TRBV14 and TRBJ1-2, with TRBD1 matching over 8 bases. The V gene's germline CDR1 is SGHDN and CDR2 FVKESK. V lost 4 bases to trimming and J lost 0 bases; unmatched junction nucleotides: 10. The CDR3 covers 17 residues. CDR3 sequence reads: CASSPGGRGRTNYGYTF. In nucleotides, the CDR3 is TGTGCCAGCAGCCCGGGCGGCAGGGGGCGAACTAACTATGGCTACACCTTC. Together with reference TRBV14 and TRBJ1-2, the CDR3 gives the full variable domain: EAGVTQFPSHSVIEKGQTVTLRCDPISGHDNLYWYRRVMGKEIKFLLHFVKESKQDESGMPNNRFLAERTGGTYSTLKVQPAELEDSGVYFCASSPGGRGRTNYGYTFGSGTRLTVV.

J is TRBJ1-4 and V is TRBV18, with 7 bases aligning to TRBD1. Per germline, CDR1 KGHSH and CDR2 LQKENI. Trimming took 6 bases from V and 7 from J; bases not matched to a gene: 5. This CDR3 region has 13 residues. CDR3 in amino acids: CASSRQGVEKLFF. The CDR3 DNA reads as TGTGCCAGCTCCCGACAGGGAGTTGAAAAACTGTTTTTT. Complete variable domain (other parts from reference TRBV18 and TRBJ1-4): NAGVMQNPRHLVRRRGQEARLRCSPMKGHSHVYWYRQLPEEGLKFMVYLQKENIIDESGMPKERFSAEFPKEGPSILRIQQVVRGDSAAYFCASSRQGVEKLFFGSGTQLSVL.

This sequence joins TRBV5-5 and TRBJ1-5; 8 bases are a match to TRBD1. The CDR3 length is 16 residues. V dropped 0 bases and J dropped 6; count of bases not matched to a gene: 8. CDR1 is SGHKS, CDR2 YYEKEE, per germline (reference sequence). The CDR3 spells CASSLGRQGLGQPQHF. Here the CDR3 DNA reads TGTGCCAGCAGCTTGGGGCGACAGGGGTTAGGTCAGCCCCAGCATTTT.

This chain links TRBV30 with TRBJ1-4; 11 bases map to TRBD1. The germline V gene encodes CDR1 GTSNPN and CDR2 SVGIG (reference sequence). Germline trimming cut 2 bases from V and 8 bases from J; bases unmatched to any gene: 7. The CDR3 consists of 15 residues. The chain's CDR3 is CAWSRTGGVGEKLFF. In DNA, the CDR3 is TGTGCCTGGAGTAGGACAGGGGGCGTGGGGGAAAAACTGTTTTTT.

The rearrangement joins TRBV13 to TRBJ2-1; TRBD2 is a possible D gene (5 bases). The germline V gene encodes CDR1 PRHDT and CDR2 FYEKMQ (reference sequence). With 7 bases removed from V and 0 bases from J, the gap between germline ends came to 13 bases. This CDR3 has 15 residues. The CDR3 loop reads CASIATGSSYNEQFF. CDR3 nucleotides: TGTGCCAGCATTGCGACGGGGAGCTCCTACAATGAGCAGTTCTTC.

The V gene is TRBV19, the J gene TRBJ2-1, with D tentatively TRBD2 (6 bases). The V gene's germline CDR1 is LNHDA and CDR2 SQIVND (reference sequence). V was pared by 3 bases and J by 5 bases, with 11 bases between. The length of the CDR3 is 14 residues. The CDR3 protein is CASSIPGANNEQFF. In DNA form, the CDR3 reads TGTGCCAGTAGTATCCCGGGAGCAAACAATGAGCAGTTCTTC.

V gene TRBV6-5 combines with J gene TRBJ1-1; TRBD1 agrees at 7 bases. The CDR3 sequence is 12 residues long. Germline V lookup: CDR1 MNHEY, CDR2 SVGAGI. Trimming took 6 bases from V and 11 from J; bases not matched to a gene: 9. CDR3 DNA sequence: TGTGCCAGCAGACCACACAGGGGCCGGGCTTTCTTT. Translation gives CASRPHRGRAFF.

This chain joins TRBV27 and TRBJ2-7, with 8 bases fitting TRBD1. CDR1 and CDR2 (germline): MNHEY, SMNVEV (reference sequence). CDR3 length: 15 amino acids. The V gene end was trimmed by 5 bases and the J gene end by 8 bases; junction bases not matched to a gene: 14. The CDR3: CASSPPGQVYDKQYF. CDR3 coding DNA: TGTGCCAGCAGTCCACCGGGACAGGTCTACGATAAGCAGTACTTC.

This clone appeared once. The chain combines TRBV27 with TRBJ2-7; D uncertain. The germline CDR1 and CDR2 sequences are MNHEY and SMNVEV (reference sequence). Trimming stripped 8 bases from V and 4 bases from J, with 12 bases between. The CDR3 length is 12 residues. The CDR3 loop is CASGLGDYEQYF. The CDR3 region has the DNA TGTGCCAGCGGCCTTGGTGATTACGAGCAGTACTTC.

The chain combines TRBV27 with TRBJ2-1, with D maybe TRBD1 (6 bases). V was cut by 3 bases and J by 5 bases, with 11 bases left in between. CDR3 length: 14 amino acids. Germline-derived CDR1 and CDR2 are MNHEY and SMNVEV (reference sequence). The CDR3 nucleotides are TGTGCCAGCAGTTTCGGTGGGGGCGACAATGAGCAGTTCTTC. Translated: CASSFGGGDNEQFF.

This clone was seen a single time. The gene calls are TRBV6-6 and TRBJ1-1; 8 nucleotides match TRBD1. V lost 6 bases to trimming and J lost 1 base; unmatched junction nucleotides: 10. The germline CDR1 and CDR2 sequences are MNHNY and SVGAGI (reference sequence). The CDR3 runs to 16 residues. CDR3 in amino acids: CASRLKLTGENTEAFF. The CDR3 DNA sequence: TGTGCCAGCAGACTGAAACTGACAGGGGAGAACACTGAAGCTTTCTTT.